Detailed here is one T cell receptor beta chain. The source of the sample is a study of T cells of healthy individuals. V lost 4 bases, J lost 4 bases, and 5 bases stayed unmatched. CDR3 length: 14 residues. Per germline, CDR1 MDHEN and CDR2 SYDVKM. One entry per CDR3 protein results from TCRdb running MiXCR on the 5' RACE reads. Among around 79,000 distinct CDR3 sequences listed, approximately 5.4% were seen once. This chain joins TRBV28 and TRBJ1-1; TRBD1 matches 8 bases. This receptor was identified in a female donor in good health. Written as DNA, the CDR3 is TGTGCCAGCAGTTCAGGGGGCGCTTCCACTGAAGCTTTCTTT. It yields the protein CASSSGGASTEAFF. Based on the CDR3 plus reference TRBV28 and TRBJ1-1, the full variable domain is DVKVTQSSRYLVKRTGEKVFLECVQDMDHENMFWYRQDPGLGLRLIYFSYDVKMKEKGDIPEGYSVSREKKERFSLILESASTNQTSMYLCASSSGGASTEAFFGQGTRLTVV.